This T cell receptor (beta chain) originates from a study of cytomegalovirus exposure and HLA in healthy donors. The CDR3 contains 17 residues. CDR1 SGHDT and CDR2 YYEEEE come from the germline V gene. V lost 5 bases, J lost 0 bases, and 17 bases lay in between. The study ran its PCR with 60 Vbeta and 13 Jbeta primers. Repertoires were generated with immunoSEQ multiplex PCR, while TCRdb's copy carries only in-frame clones and drops some. The table shows some 170,000 clones, with 60% to 80% occurring only once. This chain uses TRBV5-6 with TRBJ2-2; D may be TRBD1 (6 bases). The sequence was collected from a man between 35 and 55 years old in good health and CMV-seropositive. The source material was PBMCs. The CDR3 region is CASRQQGRITNTGELFF. CDR3 nucleotide sequence: TGTGCCAGCAGGCAACAGGGCCGGATAACGAACACCGGGGAGCTGTTTTTT.